The clone carrying this T cell receptor beta chain was seen only once. Its antigen is as yet unknown. CDR1 is MNHEY and CDR2 is SVGAGI in the germline V gene. V was trimmed by 6 bases and J by 7 bases, leaving 18 bases between them. The CDR3 covers 14 residues. The data originate from a study of shared clonotypes between healthy human individuals. Points from the study as a whole: Genetic and exposure-history diversity was limited by the small donor number.

Terminally differentiated effector memory CD45RA+ cells were excluded from the naive CD8 cells, which were CD45RO-negative and positively selected for CCR7. Several immunoSEQ 96-well plates shared each subset's DNA, each plate a replicate. Assay used: immunoSEQ multiplex PCR; TCRdb lists only in-frame clones, some missing. The sample contains millions of clones, about 93% of which appear only once. The chain has TRBV6-5 and TRBJ2-5; D might be TRBD2 (5 bases). The sequence was obtained from a man between 18 and 29 years old in good health. Some clones in this sample may be carry-over from other donors' samples. Specimen: naive CD8+ T cells from PBMCs. The chain's CDR3 is CASSPDPLSGTQYF. CDR3 nucleotide sequence: TGTGCCAGCAGCCCCGACCCCCTCAGCGGGACCCAGTACTTC.